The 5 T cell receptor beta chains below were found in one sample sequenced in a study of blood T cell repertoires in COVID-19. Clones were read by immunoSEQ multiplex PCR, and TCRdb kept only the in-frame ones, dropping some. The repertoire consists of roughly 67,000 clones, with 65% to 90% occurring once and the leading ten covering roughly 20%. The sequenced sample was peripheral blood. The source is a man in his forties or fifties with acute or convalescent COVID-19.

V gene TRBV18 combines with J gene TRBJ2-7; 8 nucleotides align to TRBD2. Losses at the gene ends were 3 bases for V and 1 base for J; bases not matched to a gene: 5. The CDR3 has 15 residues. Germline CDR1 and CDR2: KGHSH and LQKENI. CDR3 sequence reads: CASSPPGGASYEQYF. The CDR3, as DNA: TGTGCCAGCTCACCGCCCGGGGGGGCTTCCTACGAGCAGTACTTC.

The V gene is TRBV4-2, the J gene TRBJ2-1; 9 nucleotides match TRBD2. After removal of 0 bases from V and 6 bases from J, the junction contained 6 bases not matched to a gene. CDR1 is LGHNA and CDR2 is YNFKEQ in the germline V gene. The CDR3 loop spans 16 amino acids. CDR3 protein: CASSQEPLAGFNEQFF. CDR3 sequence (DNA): TGTGCCAGCAGCCAAGAGCCCCTAGCGGGGTTCAATGAGCAGTTCTTC.

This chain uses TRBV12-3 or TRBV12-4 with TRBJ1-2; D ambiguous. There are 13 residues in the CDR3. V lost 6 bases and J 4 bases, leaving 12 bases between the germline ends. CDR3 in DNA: TGTGCCAGCAGCCAGTGGGCTGGCTATGGCTACACCTTC. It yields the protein CASSQWAGYGYTF.

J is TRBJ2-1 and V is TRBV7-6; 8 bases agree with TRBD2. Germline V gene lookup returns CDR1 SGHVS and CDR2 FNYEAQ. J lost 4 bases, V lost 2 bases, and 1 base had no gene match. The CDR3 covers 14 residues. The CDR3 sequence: CASSLLAGYNEQFF. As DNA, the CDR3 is TGTGCCAGCAGCTTACTAGCGGGTTACAATGAGCAGTTCTTC.

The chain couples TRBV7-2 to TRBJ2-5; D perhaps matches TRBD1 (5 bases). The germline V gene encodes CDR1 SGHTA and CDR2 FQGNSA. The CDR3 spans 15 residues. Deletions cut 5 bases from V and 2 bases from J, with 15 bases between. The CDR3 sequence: CASSPQGFGQETQYF. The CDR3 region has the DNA TGTGCCAGCAGCCCCCAGGGATTTGGGCAAGAGACCCAGTACTTC. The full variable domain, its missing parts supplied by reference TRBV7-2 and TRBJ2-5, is GAGVSQSPSNKVTEKGKDVELRCDPISGHTALYWYRQSLGQGLEFLIYFQGNSAPDKSGLPSDRFSAERTGGSVSTLTIQRTQQEDSAVYLCASSPQGFGQETQYFGPGTRLLVL.